A single sample gave rise to the 32 T cell receptor beta chains below, sequenced in a study of monozygotic twins with inflammatory bowel disease. One entry per CDR3 protein, without DNA, is what TCRdb gives after re-calling the 5' RACE reads. The sample's table shows approximately 160,000 distinct CDR3 sequences. The sequencing input was blood. The receptors were gathered from a human donor with ulcerative colitis or Crohn's disease, or a healthy co-twin of an affected twin (not recorded which).

The chain is built from TRBV11-2 and TRBJ1-2; as DNA is missing, the TRBD1 call by TCRdb cannot be tested. The CDR3 is 14 amino acids. Per the germline V gene, CDR1 is SGHAT and CDR2 is FQNNGV. CDR3: CASSYTGSNYGYTF.

This chain uses TRBV12-3 or TRBV12-4 with TRBJ1-3; TCRdb's D call of TRBD1 is untestable without DNA. CDR3 length: 16 amino acids. This chain's CDR3 is CASSFPGTGTGNTIYF.

This chain links TRBV7-9 with TRBJ1-1; TCRdb's D call of TRBD1 is untestable without DNA. CDR1 SEHNR and CDR2 FQNEAQ come from the germline V gene (reference sequence). This CDR3 has 17 residues. CDR3 amino acids: CASSLSAGTGMNTEAFF.

The chain employs TRBV9 and TRBJ2-1; the TCRdb D gene call, TRBD2, has no DNA to confirm it. The CDR3 sequence is 14 residues long. Germline assignment: CDR1 SGDLS and CDR2 YYNGEE. The CDR3: CASSPSGGANEQFF. The full variable domain, rest sourced from reference TRBV9 and TRBJ2-1, is DSGVTQTPKHLITATGQRVTLRCSPRSGDLSVYWYQQSLDQGLQFLIQYYNGEERAKGNILERFSAQQFPDLHSELNLSSLELGDSALYFCASSPSGGANEQFFGPGTRLTVL.

This rearrangement joins TRBV10-3 to TRBJ1-6; the D gene TCRdb calls, TRBD1, cannot be checked with no DNA. The CDR3 sequence is 15 residues long. The germline gives CDR1 ENHRY, CDR2 SYGVKD. CDR3 residues: CAISGSGAMNSPLHF.

V usage is TRBV5-1 and J usage is TRBJ2-1; TCRdb lists TRBD2, though no DNA is available to test this call. The V gene's germline CDR1 is SGHRS and CDR2 YFSETQ. The CDR3 totals 17 residues. CDR3 residues: CASSRYKTSGTYNEQFF.

The chain couples TRBV12-3 or TRBV12-4 to TRBJ1-1; no DNA is available, so the TRBD1 call from TCRdb remains unchecked. The CDR3 extends over 19 amino acids. The CDR3 is CASSLAILSGQGMNTEAFF.

The rearrangement uses TRBV5-1 and TRBJ2-1; there is no DNA to check the TCRdb D call of TRBD2. The CDR3 extends over 15 amino acids. Per germline, CDR1 SGHRS and CDR2 YFSETQ. CDR3: CASNQGAPLYNEQFF.

The chain joins TRBV24-1 to TRBJ2-3; TCRdb indicates TRBD1, and absent DNA this call remains unverified. The CDR3 runs 15 residues. Germline V gene lookup returns CDR1 KGHDR and CDR2 SFDVKD. The CDR3: CATSHHPAGTDTQYF.

This chain joins TRBV3-1 and TRBJ2-1; checking the TCRdb D call of TRBD1 is not possible without DNA. The CDR3 is made up of 15 amino acids. Looked up from germline, CDR1 is LGHDT and CDR2 is YNNKEL (reference sequence). The chain's CDR3 is CASSNRGRGYNEQFF.

This sequence joins TRBV12-3 or TRBV12-4 and TRBJ1-1. The CDR3 has 13 amino acids. CDR3 loop: CASSLYLSTEAFF.

The chain combines TRBV10-2 with TRBJ1-1; TCRdb indicates TRBD1, and absent DNA this call remains unverified. This CDR3 contains 14 residues. The germline CDR1 and CDR2 sequences are WSHSY and SAAADI. CDR3 loop: CASSDRGWLTEAFF.

The chain employs TRBV5-6 and TRBJ2-2. Germline-derived CDR1 and CDR2 are SGHDT and YYEEEE. This CDR3 spans 17 amino acids. CDR3 loop: CASSFPDGGANTGELFF. The full variable domain, its missing parts supplied by reference TRBV5-6 and TRBJ2-2, is DAGVTQSPTHLIKTRGQQVTLRCSPKSGHDTVSWYQQALGQGPQFIFQYYEEEERQRGNFPDRFSGHQFPNYSSELNVNALLLGDSALYLCASSFPDGGANTGELFFGEGSRLTVL.

The J gene is TRBJ2-3, the V gene TRBV29-1; TCRdb lists TRBD2, though no DNA is available to test this call. The germline V gene has CDR1 SQVTM and CDR2 ANQGSEA. CDR3 length: 15 amino acids. CDR3 sequence reads: CSVEDRDSVRDTQYF.

V is TRBV7-8 and J is TRBJ1-3; there is no DNA to check the TCRdb D call of TRBD1. This CDR3 has 17 amino acids. The germline V gene has CDR1 SGHVS and CDR2 FQNEAQ. CDR3 protein: CASSLIWAGIGGNTIYF.

V gene TRBV6-1 combines with J gene TRBJ1-1. Germline CDR1 and CDR2: MNHNS and SASEGT. This CDR3 is 13 amino acids long. CDR3: CATGGPVGAEAFF.

The chain recombines TRBV24-1 with TRBJ2-3. Germline V gene sequence: CDR1 KGHDR, CDR2 SFDVKD. CDR3 length: 13 residues. The CDR3 sequence is CATSDLVMDTQYF.

The chain is built from TRBV7-8 and TRBJ1-4; TCRdb outputs TRBD1, but without DNA this stays unchecked. Germline values: CDR1 SGHVS, CDR2 FQNEAQ. The CDR3 length is 15 residues. This chain's CDR3 is CASSPTTAPNEKLFF.

This chain uses TRBV29-1 with TRBJ2-5; TCRdb's D call of TRBD1 is untestable without DNA. This CDR3 spans 11 amino acids. Germline V gives CDR1 SQVTM, CDR2 ANQGSEA. The CDR3 region is CSMGPRETQYF.

V and J are TRBV29-1 and TRBJ2-1. The CDR3 totals 15 residues. Germline CDR1 is SQVTM and CDR2 is ANQGSEA. This chain's CDR3 is CSVEDQASSYNEQFF.

The gene calls are TRBV6-5 and TRBJ2-5. The CDR3 is 13 amino acids. The germline CDR1 and CDR2 sequences are MNHEY and SVGAGI. This CDR3 reads CASSYLGKETQYF.

The chain recombines TRBV27 with TRBJ2-1; TCRdb outputs TRBD1, but without DNA this stays unchecked. The CDR3 runs 13 residues. Germline V gene sequence: CDR1 MNHEY, CDR2 SMNVEV (reference sequence). CDR3: CASSLLAWGVQFF.

J is TRBJ2-1 and V is TRBV6-2 or TRBV6-3; TCRdb's D gene call, TRBD2, goes unchecked for lack of DNA. The CDR3 spans 15 residues. Germline lookup yields CDR1 MNHEY and CDR2 SVGEGT. CDR3 region: CASGTRDSAYNEQFF.

The chain recombines TRBV7-2 with TRBJ1-5; the D gene TCRdb calls, TRBD1, cannot be checked with no DNA. The CDR3 totals 15 residues. The germline gives CDR1 SGHTA, CDR2 FQGNSA. The CDR3 loop is CASSKWTGGGRPQHF.

The chain recombines TRBV5-1 with TRBJ2-5. CDR1 and CDR2 from the germline V gene are SGHRS and YFSETQ. The CDR3 extends over 14 amino acids. This CDR3 reads CASSLVPGQETQYF.

J is TRBJ2-1 and V is TRBV6-2 or TRBV6-3. CDR1 and CDR2 from the germline V gene are MNHEY and SVGEGT. This CDR3 spans 14 amino acids. The CDR3 region is CASSLRTGYNEQFF.

The chain recombines TRBV6-5 with TRBJ1-2. The CDR3 is 13 residues long. Germline values: CDR1 MNHEY, CDR2 SVGAGI. The CDR3 region is CASSNRNNYGYTF.

The chain uses TRBV15 and TRBJ2-1; the D gene TCRdb calls, TRBD1, cannot be checked with no DNA. CDR3 length: 16 amino acids. Germline V CDR1 and CDR2: LNHNV, YYDKDF (reference sequence). The CDR3 loop is CATSRDGDRAYNEQFF.

The chain recombines TRBV18 with TRBJ1-5; absent DNA, TCRdb's TRBD1 call cannot be checked. The CDR3 spans 14 residues. From germline, CDR1 is KGHSH and CDR2 LQKENI. CDR3 region: CASSPTEGNQPQHF.

V usage is TRBV15 and J usage is TRBJ1-5. The CDR3 runs 14 residues. The germline V gene encodes CDR1 LNHNV and CDR2 YYDKDF (reference sequence). The CDR3 sequence is CATSRGLGRQPQHF. Complete variable domain (other parts from reference TRBV15 and TRBJ1-5): DAMVIQNPRYQVTQFGKPVTLSCSQTLNHNVMYWYQQKSSQAPKLLFHYYDKDFNNEADTPDNFQSRRPNTSFCFLDIRSPGLGDTAMYLCATSRGLGRQPQHFGDGTRLSIL.

The chain carries TRBV5-6 and TRBJ2-1; TCRdb picks TRBD2, but there is no DNA to check that call. This CDR3 has 12 residues. Germline V CDR1 and CDR2: SGHDT, YYEEEE. The CDR3 protein is CASSFLAGEQFF.

The rearrangement links TRBV7-2 to TRBJ1-5. Germline CDR1 SGHTA, CDR2 FQGNSA. The CDR3 is made up of 14 amino acids. The CDR3 loop is CASSLQGGDQPQHF.